These 7 T cell receptor beta chains share one sample of origin, sequenced in a study of memory CD4+ T cells and cytomegalovirus serostatus. The sort gate was single viable CD3+CD4+CD8-CD45RO+ cells for memory CD4+ T cells. The assay was immunoSEQ multiplex PCR, and TCRdb's table has in-frame clones only and misses some. Counted here are about 56,000 clones, 82% occurring once; the ten biggest clones make up around 0.4%. The sample comprised memory CD4+ T cells from blood. Receptor source: an adult in good health and CMV-seronegative.

This sequence joins TRBV7-2 and TRBJ2-7; 7 positions match TRBD1. The CDR3 covers 17 residues. The ends lost 3 bases at V and 2 bases at J; junction bases unmatched: 13. The germline gives CDR1 SGHTA, CDR2 FQGNSA. The DNA for the CDR3 is TGTGCCAGCAGCTTGAAGGGTATTGGACAGGTTACCTACGAGCAGTACTTC. Its translation is CASSLKGIGQVTYEQYF.

The rearrangement joins TRBV28 to TRBJ1-3; no reliable D call. There are 11 residues in the CDR3. Trimming left V 7 bases short and J 6 bases short, with 7 bases between. The germline gives CDR1 MDHEN, CDR2 SYDVKM. Here the CDR3 DNA reads TGTGCCAGCAAGCAGAAAAACACCATATATTTT. Translation: CASKQKNTIYF. Together with reference TRBV28 and TRBJ1-3, the CDR3 gives the full variable domain: DVKVTQSSRYLVKRTGEKVFLECVQDMDHENMFWYRQDPGLGLRLIYFSYDVKMKEKGDIPEGYSVSREKKERFSLILESASTNQTSMYLCASKQKNTIYFGEGSWLTVV.

The gene calls are TRBV5-4 and TRBJ2-2; D unresolved. This CDR3 is 15 amino acids long. Per germline, CDR1 SGHNT and CDR2 YYREEE (reference sequence). V was cut by 5 bases and J by 0 bases, with 11 bases left in between. The CDR3 reads CASSFPGSNTGELFF. The CDR3, as DNA: TGTGCCAGCAGTTTCCCCGGGTCGAACACCGGGGAGCTGTTTTTT. The full variable domain, in which reference TRBV5-4 and TRBJ2-2 provide the parts outside the CDR3, is ETGVTQSPTHLIKTRGQQVTLRCSSQSGHNTVSWYQQALGQGPQFIFQYYREEENGRGNFPPRFSGLQFPNYSSELNVNALELDDSALYLCASSFPGSNTGELFFGEGSRLTVL.

This chain links TRBV5-6 with TRBJ2-7; D is perhaps TRBD2 (6 bases). The CDR3 extends over 15 amino acids. V was cut by 3 bases and J by 2 bases, with 15 bases left in between. Germline V gene sequence: CDR1 SGHDT, CDR2 YYEEEE. The CDR3 reads CASSSLVGGPYEQYF. The DNA of the CDR3 is TGTGCCAGCAGCTCCCTTGTAGGAGGGCCCTACGAGCAGTACTTC. The whole variable domain, remainder taken from reference TRBV5-6 and TRBJ2-7, is DAGVTQSPTHLIKTRGQQVTLRCSPKSGHDTVSWYQQALGQGPQFIFQYYEEEERQRGNFPDRFSGHQFPNYSSELNVNALLLGDSALYLCASSSLVGGPYEQYFGPGTRLTVT.

This chain uses TRBV5-4 with TRBJ2-7, with 10 bases identical to TRBD1. J was trimmed by 6 bases and V by 4 bases; bases with no gene match: 7. CDR3 size: 14 residues. The germline V gene has CDR1 SGHNT and CDR2 YYREEE (reference sequence). CDR3 sequence: CASSARDRGTEQYF. The CDR3 DNA reads as TGTGCCAGCAGCGCCCGGGACAGGGGTACCGAGCAGTACTTC.

The chain has TRBV7-2 and TRBJ1-5; 10 bases fit TRBD1. Germline loops: CDR1 SGHTA, CDR2 FQGNSA. The CDR3 consists of 16 residues. The ends lost 5 bases at V and 6 bases at J; junction bases unmatched: 10. CDR3 coding DNA: TGTGCCAGCAGCCACGGACAGGGGGGTGGACGTCAGCCCCAGCATTTT. It translates to CASSHGQGGGRQPQHF.

The chain has TRBV7-6 and TRBJ1-1; no definite D call. The germline CDR1 and CDR2 sequences are SGHVS and FNYEAQ. The CDR3 contains 13 residues. Trimming took off 3 bases at V and 0 bases at J, with 5 bases between the two ends. The CDR3 coding sequence is TGTGCCAGCAGCTTTCAGGTGAACACTGAAGCTTTCTTT. Translated: CASSFQVNTEAFF.